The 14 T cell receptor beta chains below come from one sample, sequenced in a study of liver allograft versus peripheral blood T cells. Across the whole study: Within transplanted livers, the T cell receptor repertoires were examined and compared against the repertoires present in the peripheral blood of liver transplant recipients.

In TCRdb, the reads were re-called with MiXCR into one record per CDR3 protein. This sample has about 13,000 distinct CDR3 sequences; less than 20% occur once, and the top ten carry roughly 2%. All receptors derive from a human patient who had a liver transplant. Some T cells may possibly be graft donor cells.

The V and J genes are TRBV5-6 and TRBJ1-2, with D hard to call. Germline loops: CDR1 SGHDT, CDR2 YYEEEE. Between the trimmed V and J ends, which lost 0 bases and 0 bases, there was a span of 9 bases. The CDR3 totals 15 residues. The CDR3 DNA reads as TGTGCCAGCAGCTTGGTGGGAGTCTCTAACTATGGCTACACCTTC. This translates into CASSLVGVSNYGYTF.

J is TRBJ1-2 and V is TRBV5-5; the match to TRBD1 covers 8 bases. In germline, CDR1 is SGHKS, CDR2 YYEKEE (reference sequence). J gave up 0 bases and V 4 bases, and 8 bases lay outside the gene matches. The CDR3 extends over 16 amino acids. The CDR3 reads CASSRKQGEANYGYTF. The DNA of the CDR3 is TGTGCCAGCAGCAGGAAACAGGGGGAGGCTAACTATGGCTACACCTTC.

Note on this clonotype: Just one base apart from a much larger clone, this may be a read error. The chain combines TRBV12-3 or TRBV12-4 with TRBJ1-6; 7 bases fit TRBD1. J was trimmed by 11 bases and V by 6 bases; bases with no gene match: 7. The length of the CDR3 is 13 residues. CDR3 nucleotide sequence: TGTGCCAGCAGCGGACAGGCAAGTGCACCCCTCCACTTT. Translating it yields CASSGQASAPLHF.

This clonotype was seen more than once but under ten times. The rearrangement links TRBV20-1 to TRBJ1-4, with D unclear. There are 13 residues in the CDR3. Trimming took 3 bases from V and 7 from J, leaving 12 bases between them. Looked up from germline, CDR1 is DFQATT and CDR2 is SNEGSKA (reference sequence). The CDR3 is CSASRQAGEKLFF. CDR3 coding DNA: TGCAGTGCTAGCAGGCAGGCGGGTGAAAAACTGTTTTTT.

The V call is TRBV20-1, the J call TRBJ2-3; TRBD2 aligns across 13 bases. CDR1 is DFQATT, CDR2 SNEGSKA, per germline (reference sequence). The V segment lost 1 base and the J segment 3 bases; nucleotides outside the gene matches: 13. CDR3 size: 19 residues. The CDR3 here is CSARGQGRTSGSLTDTQYF. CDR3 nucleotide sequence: TGCAGTGCTAGAGGACAGGGAAGGACTAGCGGGAGTTTAACAGATACGCAGTATTTT.

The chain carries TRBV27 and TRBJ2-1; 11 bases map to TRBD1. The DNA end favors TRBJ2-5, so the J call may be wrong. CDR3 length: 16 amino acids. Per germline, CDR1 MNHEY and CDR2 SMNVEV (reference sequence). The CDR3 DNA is TGTGCCAGCAGTTCGTCCGCGTGGGACAGGGGGGAGACCCAGTACTTC. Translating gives CASSSSAWDRGETQYF.

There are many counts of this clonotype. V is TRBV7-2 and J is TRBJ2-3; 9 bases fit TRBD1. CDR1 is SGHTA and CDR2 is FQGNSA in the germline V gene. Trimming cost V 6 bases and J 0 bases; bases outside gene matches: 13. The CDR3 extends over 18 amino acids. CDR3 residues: CASSILRWTGESTDTQYF. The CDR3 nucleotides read TGTGCCAGCAGTATCCTTAGGTGGACAGGGGAGAGCACAGATACGCAGTATTTT.

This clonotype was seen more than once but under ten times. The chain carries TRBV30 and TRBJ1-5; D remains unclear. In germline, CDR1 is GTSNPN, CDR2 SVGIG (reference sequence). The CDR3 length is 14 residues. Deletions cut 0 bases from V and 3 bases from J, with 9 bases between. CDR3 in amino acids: CAWSVKTSNQPQHF. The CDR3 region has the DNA TGTGCCTGGAGTGTAAAGACCTCCAATCAGCCCCAGCATTTT. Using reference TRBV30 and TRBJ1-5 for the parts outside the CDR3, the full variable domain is SQTIHQWPATLVQPVGSPLSLECTVEGTSNPNLYWYRQAAGRGLQLLFYSVGIGQISSEVPQNLSASRPQDRQFILSSKKLLLSDSGFYLCAWSVKTSNQPQHFGDGTRLSIL.

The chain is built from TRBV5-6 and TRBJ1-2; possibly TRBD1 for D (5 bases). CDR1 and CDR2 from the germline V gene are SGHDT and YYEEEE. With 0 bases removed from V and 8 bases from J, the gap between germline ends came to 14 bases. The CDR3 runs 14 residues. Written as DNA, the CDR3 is TGTGCCAGCAGCTTGGCCCTGGGGCGCCAAGGCTACACCTTC. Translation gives CASSLALGRQGYTF.

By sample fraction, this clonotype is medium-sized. Here the CDR3 reads CASSYSRDYYNSPLHF. As DNA, the CDR3 is TGTGCCAGCAGTTACTCCCGGGATTACTATAATTCACCCCTCCACTTT. V is TRBV6-5 and J is TRBJ1-6; D gene uncertain. Deletions cut 0 bases from V and 3 bases from J, with 9 bases between. Germline assignment: CDR1 MNHEY and CDR2 SVGAGI. The CDR3 has 16 residues.

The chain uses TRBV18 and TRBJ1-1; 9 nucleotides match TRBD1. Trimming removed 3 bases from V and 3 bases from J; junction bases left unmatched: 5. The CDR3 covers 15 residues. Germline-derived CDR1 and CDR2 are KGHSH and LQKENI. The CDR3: CASSPPWTGDTEAFF. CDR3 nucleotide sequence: TGTGCCAGCTCACCTCCTTGGACAGGGGACACTGAAGCTTTCTTT. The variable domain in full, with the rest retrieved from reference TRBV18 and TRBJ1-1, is NAGVMQNPRHLVRRRGQEARLRCSPMKGHSHVYWYRQLPEEGLKFMVYLQKENIIDESGMPKERFSAEFPKEGPSILRIQQVVRGDSAAYFCASSPPWTGDTEAFFGQGTRLTVV.

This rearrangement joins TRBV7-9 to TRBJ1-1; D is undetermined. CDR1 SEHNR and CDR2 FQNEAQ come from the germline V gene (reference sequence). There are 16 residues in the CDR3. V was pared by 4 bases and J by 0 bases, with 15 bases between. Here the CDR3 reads CASSSQPWPMNTEAFF. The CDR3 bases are TGTGCCAGCAGCTCGCAACCGTGGCCCATGAACACTGAAGCTTTCTTT. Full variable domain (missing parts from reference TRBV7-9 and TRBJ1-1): DTGVSQNPRHKITKRGQNVTFRCDPISEHNRLYWYRQTLGQGPEFLTYFQNEAQLEKSRLLSDRFSAERPKGSFSTLEIQRTEQGDSAMYLCASSSQPWPMNTEAFFGQGTRLTVV.

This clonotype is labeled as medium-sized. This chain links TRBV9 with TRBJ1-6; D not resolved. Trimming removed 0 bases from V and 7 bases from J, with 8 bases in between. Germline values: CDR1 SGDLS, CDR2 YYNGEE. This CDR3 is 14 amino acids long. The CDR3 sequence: CASSVEAGNSPLHF. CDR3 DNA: TGTGCCAGCAGCGTAGAGGCGGGAAATTCACCCCTCCACTTT.

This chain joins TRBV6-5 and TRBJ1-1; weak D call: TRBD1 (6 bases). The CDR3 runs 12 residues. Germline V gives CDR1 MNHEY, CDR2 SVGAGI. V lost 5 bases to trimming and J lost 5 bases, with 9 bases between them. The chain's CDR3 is CASSRGDTEAFF. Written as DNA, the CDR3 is TGTGCCAGCAGTAGGGGGGATACTGAAGCTTTCTTT.